This T cell receptor (beta chain) appears in the sequencing data of a study of CD8+ T cells in alopecia areata. Study-level background: Treatment comprised oral tofacitinib, 5 to 10 mg twice daily, in treated patients.

This clone was seen only a few times. TCR sequencing used cDNA made by reverse transcription of extracted RNA. The repertoire was sequenced with immunoSEQ multiplex PCR; TCRdb's copy has only in-frame clones and lacks some. The table records around 140,000 clones, about 51% of them present only once. The source was CD4+ T cells sorted from blood, collected at week 0. The sequence was obtained from a human donor with alopecia areata.

The CDR3 region is CASSLEVTGEEYF. As DNA, the CDR3 is TGTGCCAGCAGCTTAGAGGTTACCGGCGAAGAGTACTTC. V is TRBV7-4 and J is TRBJ2-7; no clear D gene. CDR3 length: 13 residues. With 1 base removed from V and 11 bases from J, the gap between germline ends came to 15 bases. In germline, CDR1 is SGHVT, CDR2 SQSDAQ.